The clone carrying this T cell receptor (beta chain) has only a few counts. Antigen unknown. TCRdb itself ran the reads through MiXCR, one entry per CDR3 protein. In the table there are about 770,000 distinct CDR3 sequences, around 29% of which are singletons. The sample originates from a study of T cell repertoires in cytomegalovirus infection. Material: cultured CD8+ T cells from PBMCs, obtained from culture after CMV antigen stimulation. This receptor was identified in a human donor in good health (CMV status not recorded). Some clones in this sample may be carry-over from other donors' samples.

DNA of the CDR3: TGTGCCAGCAGCTTACATGGGGATGGCTACACCTTC. Amino acid sequence: CASSLHGDGYTF. The rearrangement links TRBV7-8 to TRBJ1-2; D is uncertain. The CDR3 extends over 12 amino acids. Between the trimmed V and J ends, which lost 2 bases and 6 bases, there was a span of 7 bases. Germline CDR1 is SGHVS and CDR2 is FQNEAQ.